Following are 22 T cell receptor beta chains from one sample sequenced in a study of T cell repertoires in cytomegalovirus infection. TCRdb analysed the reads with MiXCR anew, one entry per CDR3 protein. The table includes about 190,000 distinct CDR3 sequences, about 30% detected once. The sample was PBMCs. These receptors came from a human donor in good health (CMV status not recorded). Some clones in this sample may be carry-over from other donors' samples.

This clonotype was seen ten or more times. In DNA form, the CDR3 reads TGTGCCAGCACCCTTGAATCGAACACCGGGGAGCTGTTTTTT. This codes for CASTLESNTGELFF. The V gene is TRBV7-8, the J gene TRBJ2-2; D unresolved. The CDR3 spans 14 residues. The germline V gene encodes CDR1 SGHVS and CDR2 FQNEAQ. Trimming took 7 bases from V and 0 from J, leaving 9 bases between them.

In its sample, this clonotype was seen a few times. The CDR3 bases are TGTGCCAGCAGTCCAAATAGCGGGGGGGTTAACAATGAGCAGTTCTTC. Its protein product is CASSPNSGGVNNEQFF. The chain has TRBV12-3 or TRBV12-4 and TRBJ2-1; 11 bases line up with TRBD2. This CDR3 region has 16 residues. V gave up 5 bases and J gave up 5 bases; unmatched junction bases: 8.

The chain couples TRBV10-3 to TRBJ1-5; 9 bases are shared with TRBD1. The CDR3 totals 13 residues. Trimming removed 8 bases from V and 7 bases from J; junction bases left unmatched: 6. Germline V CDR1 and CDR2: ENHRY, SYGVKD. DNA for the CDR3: TGTGCCATCGGAGACAGGGGGAACCAGCCCCAGCATTTT. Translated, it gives CAIGDRGNQPQHF.

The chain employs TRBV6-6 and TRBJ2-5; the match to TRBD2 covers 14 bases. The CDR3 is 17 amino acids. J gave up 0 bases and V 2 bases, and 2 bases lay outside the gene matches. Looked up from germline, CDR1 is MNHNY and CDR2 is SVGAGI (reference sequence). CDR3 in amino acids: CASSYAGLAGDQETQYF. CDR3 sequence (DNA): TGTGCCAGCAGTTACGCGGGACTAGCGGGGGACCAAGAGACCCAGTACTTC.

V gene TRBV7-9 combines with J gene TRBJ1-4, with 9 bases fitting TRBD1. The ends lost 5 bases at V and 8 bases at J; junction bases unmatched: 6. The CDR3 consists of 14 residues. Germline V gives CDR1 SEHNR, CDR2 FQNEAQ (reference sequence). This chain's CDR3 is CASSLDRGQEKLFF. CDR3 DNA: TGTGCCAGCAGCCTGGACAGGGGTCAGGAAAAACTGTTTTTT.

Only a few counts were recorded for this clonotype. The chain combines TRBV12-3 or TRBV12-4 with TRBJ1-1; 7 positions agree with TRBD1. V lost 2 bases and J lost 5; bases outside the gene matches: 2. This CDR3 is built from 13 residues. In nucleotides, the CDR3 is TGTGCCAGCAGTTTAATACAGGGGACTGAAGCTTTCTTT. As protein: CASSLIQGTEAFF.

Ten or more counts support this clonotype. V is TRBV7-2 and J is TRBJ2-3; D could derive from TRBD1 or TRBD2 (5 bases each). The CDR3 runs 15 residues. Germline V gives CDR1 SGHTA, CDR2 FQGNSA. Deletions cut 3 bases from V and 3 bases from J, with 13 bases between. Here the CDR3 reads CASSFRGPGTDTQYF. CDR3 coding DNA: TGTGCCAGCAGCTTTAGGGGCCCGGGAACAGATACGCAGTATTTT.

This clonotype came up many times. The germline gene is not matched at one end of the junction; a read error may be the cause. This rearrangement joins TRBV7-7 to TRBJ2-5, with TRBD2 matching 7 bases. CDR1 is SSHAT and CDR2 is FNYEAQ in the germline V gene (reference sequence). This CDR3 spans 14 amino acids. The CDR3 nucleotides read TGTGCTAGCAGCTTGTACGGGGAGGGGAATAACCAGTACTTC. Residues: CASSLYGEGNNQYF.

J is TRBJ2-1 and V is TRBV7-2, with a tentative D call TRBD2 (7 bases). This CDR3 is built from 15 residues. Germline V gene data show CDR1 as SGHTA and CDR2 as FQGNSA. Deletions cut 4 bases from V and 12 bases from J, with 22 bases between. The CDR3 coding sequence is TGTGCCAGCAGCTGGGGGGGGGGGGCTCGAGATGTGCAGTTCTTC. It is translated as CASSWGGGARDVQFF.

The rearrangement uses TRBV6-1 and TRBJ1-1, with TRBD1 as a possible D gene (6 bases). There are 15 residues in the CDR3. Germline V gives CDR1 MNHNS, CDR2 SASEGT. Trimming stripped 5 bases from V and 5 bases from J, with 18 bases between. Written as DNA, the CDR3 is TGTGCCAGCAGTTCCCCTGGAGGGGGAAAAACTGAAGCTTTCTTT. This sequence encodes CASSSPGGGKTEAFF.

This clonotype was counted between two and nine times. The CDR3 DNA is TGTGCCAGCAGCTTAACCCCTGGACTAGCAGATGTCGATGAGCAGTTCTTC. Translated: CASSLTPGLADVDEQFF. The rearrangement links TRBV7-3 to TRBJ2-1, with TRBD2 matching 8 bases. V was clipped by 0 bases and J by 8 bases; unmatched bases: 12. This CDR3 spans 17 amino acids. Looked up from germline, CDR1 is SGHTA and CDR2 is FQGTGA.

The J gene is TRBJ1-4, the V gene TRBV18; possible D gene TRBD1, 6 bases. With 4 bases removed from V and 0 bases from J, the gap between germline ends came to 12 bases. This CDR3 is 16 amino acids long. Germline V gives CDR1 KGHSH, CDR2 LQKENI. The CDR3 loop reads CASSRAQGSTNEKLFF. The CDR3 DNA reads TGTGCCAGCTCACGGGCACAGGGATCAACTAATGAAAAACTGTTTTTT.

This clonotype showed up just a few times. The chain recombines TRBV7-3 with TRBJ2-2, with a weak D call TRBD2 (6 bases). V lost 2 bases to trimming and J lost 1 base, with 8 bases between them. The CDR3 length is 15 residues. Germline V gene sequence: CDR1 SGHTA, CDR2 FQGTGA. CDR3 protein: CASSLSGVNTGELFF. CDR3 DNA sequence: TGTGCCAGCAGCTTATCGGGGGTGAACACCGGGGAGCTGTTTTTT.

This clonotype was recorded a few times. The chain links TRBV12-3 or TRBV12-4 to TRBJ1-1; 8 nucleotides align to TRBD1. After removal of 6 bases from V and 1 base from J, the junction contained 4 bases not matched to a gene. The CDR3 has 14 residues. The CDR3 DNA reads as TGTGCCAGCAGCCCGACAGGGGCGAACACTGAAGCTTTCTTT. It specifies CASSPTGANTEAFF.

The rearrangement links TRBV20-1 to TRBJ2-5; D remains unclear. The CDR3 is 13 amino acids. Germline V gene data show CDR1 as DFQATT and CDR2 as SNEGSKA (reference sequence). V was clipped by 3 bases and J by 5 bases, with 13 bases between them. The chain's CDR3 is CSASMGFRETQYF. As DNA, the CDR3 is TGCAGTGCTAGTATGGGTTTCAGGGAGACCCAGTACTTC.

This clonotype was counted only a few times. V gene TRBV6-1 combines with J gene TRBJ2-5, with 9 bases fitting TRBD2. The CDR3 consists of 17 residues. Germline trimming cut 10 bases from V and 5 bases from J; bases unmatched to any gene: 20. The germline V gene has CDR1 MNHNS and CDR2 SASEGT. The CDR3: CATTLRWGSGGSETQYF. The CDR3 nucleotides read TGTGCCACCACCCTGAGGTGGGGTAGCGGGGGTTCCGAGACCCAGTACTTC.

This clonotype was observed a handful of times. CDR3 DNA: TGTGCCAGCAGCCGGGCGCCGAACACTGAAGCTTTCTTT. Amino acids: CASSRAPNTEAFF. This chain uses TRBV11-3 with TRBJ1-1; D is unclear. The CDR3 length is 13 residues. CDR1 is SGHNT and CDR2 is YENEEA in the germline V gene. V lost 5 bases, J lost 1 base, and 8 bases lay in between.

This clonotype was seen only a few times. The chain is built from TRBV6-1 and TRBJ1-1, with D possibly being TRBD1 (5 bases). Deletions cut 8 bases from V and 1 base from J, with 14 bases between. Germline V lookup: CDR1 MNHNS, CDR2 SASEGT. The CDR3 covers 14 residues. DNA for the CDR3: TGTGCCAGCGGATCGAAGGGGACGAACACTGAAGCTTTCTTT. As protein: CASGSKGTNTEAFF.

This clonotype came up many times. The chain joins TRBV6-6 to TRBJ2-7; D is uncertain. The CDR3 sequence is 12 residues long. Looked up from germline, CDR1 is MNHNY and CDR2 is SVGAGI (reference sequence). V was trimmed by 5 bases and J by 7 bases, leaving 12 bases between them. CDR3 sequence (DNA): TGTGCCAGCAGTAAAGGACGGATAGAGCAGTACTTC. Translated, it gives CASSKGRIEQYF.

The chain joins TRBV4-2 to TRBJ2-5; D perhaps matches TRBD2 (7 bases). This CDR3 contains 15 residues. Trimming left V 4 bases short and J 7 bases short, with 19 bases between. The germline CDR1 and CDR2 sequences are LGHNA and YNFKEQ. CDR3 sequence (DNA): TGTGCCAGCAGCCTTTTAGAGGGGGGGGACGGGACCCAGTACTTC. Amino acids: CASSLLEGGDGTQYF.

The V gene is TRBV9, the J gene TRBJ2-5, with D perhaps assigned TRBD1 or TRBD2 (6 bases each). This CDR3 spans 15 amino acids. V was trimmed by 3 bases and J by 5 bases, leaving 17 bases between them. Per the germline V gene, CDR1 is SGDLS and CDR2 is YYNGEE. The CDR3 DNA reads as TGTGCCAGCAGCGGACTTCCAGGGGCGGGGGAGACCCAGTACTTC. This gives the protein CASSGLPGAGETQYF.

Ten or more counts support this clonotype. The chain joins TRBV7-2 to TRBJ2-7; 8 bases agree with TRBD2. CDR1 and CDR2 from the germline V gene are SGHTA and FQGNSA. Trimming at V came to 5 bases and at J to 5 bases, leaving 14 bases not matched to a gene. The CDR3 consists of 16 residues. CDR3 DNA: TGTGCCAGCAGCCCGCGCTCGCGGGGGGAAAGAAACGAGCAGTACTTC. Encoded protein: CASSPRSRGERNEQYF.